What follows are 7 T cell receptor beta chains derived from one specimen sequenced in a study of blood T cell repertoires in COVID-19. The repertoire was sequenced with immunoSEQ multiplex PCR; TCRdb's copy has only in-frame clones and lacks some. The sample shows around 240,000 clones, about 87% of them seen only once. Sequenced material: PBMCs or T cells enriched from blood (not recorded which). These receptors all stem from a man aged 50-59 years who had been exposed to COVID-19.

V is TRBV19 and J is TRBJ1-1; perhaps TRBD1 as D (5 bases). Trimming took 7 bases from V and 10 from J, leaving 16 bases between them. The V gene's germline CDR1 is LNHDA and CDR2 SQIVND (reference sequence). The CDR3 covers 12 residues. The CDR3 DNA reads as TGTGCCAGTACCCAGGGCTTGTTTGCAGCTTTCTTT. Amino acid sequence: CASTQGLFAAFF.

The chain couples TRBV7-6 to TRBJ1-2; possibly TRBD1 for D (5 bases). The CDR3 is 16 amino acids. V lost 5 bases, J lost 2 bases, and 18 bases lay in between. From germline, CDR1 is SGHVS and CDR2 FNYEAQ. This chain's CDR3 is CASSRNQGYGNYGYTF. The CDR3 DNA follows: TGTGCCAGCAGCCGAAATCAGGGTTACGGAAACTATGGCTACACCTTC.

This chain uses TRBV28 with TRBJ1-3; D unresolved. V shed 5 bases and J shed 4 bases, with 15 bases lying between them. Germline CDR1 reads MDHEN; CDR2 reads SYDVKM. The CDR3 has 15 amino acids. The CDR3 sequence is CASSPKAGWGNTIYF. In nucleotides, the CDR3 is TGTGCCAGCAGTCCCAAGGCCGGGTGGGGAAACACCATATATTTT.

This chain connects TRBV9 to TRBJ2-3; possibly TRBD2 for D (6 bases). The CDR3 extends over 14 amino acids. Germline V CDR1 and CDR2: SGDLS, YYNGEE. Trimming removed 0 bases from V and 5 bases from J, with 10 bases in between. Written as DNA, the CDR3 is TGTGCCAGCAGCGTAGAGGCTAGCGTAGATACGCAGTATTTT. Protein product: CASSVEASVDTQYF.

The V and J genes are TRBV5-6 and TRBJ2-7; TRBD1 might be the D (5 bases). Germline V gene lookup returns CDR1 SGHDT and CDR2 YYEEEE. This CDR3 has 14 amino acids. V dropped 4 bases and J dropped 4 bases, with 15 bases sitting between them. The CDR3 protein is CASSDPDTQYEQYV. In DNA, the CDR3 is TGTGCCAGCAGCGACCCGGACACCCAGTACGAGCAGTACGTC.

The V gene is TRBV9, the J gene TRBJ1-5; D is undetermined. V lost 1 base and J 2 bases, leaving 7 bases between the germline ends. CDR3 length: 14 residues. Germline V gene lookup returns CDR1 SGDLS and CDR2 YYNGEE. DNA of the CDR3: TGTGCCAGCAGCGTAAATTCGGGCAATCAGCCCCAGCATTTT. Encoded protein: CASSVNSGNQPQHF.

The chain is built from TRBV25-1 and TRBJ1-4; 7 bases match TRBD1. Germline assignment: CDR1 MGHDK and CDR2 SYGVNS. The CDR3 loop spans 13 amino acids. J lost 5 bases, V lost 10 bases, and 7 bases had no gene match. The CDR3 region is CATAGQPNEKLFF. The CDR3 nucleotides read TGTGCCACCGCGGGACAGCCAAATGAAAAACTGTTTTTT.